Below, 30 T cell receptor beta chains from the same sample are listed, as sequenced in a study of patients and donors after allogeneic stem cell transplantation. TCRdb re-derived calls from the RT-PCR reads in MiXCR, one entry per CDR3 protein. The repertoire holds about a million distinct CDR3 sequences, with 15% to 20% as singletons. The specimen sequenced was blood, either unsorted or a sorted T cell fraction (not recorded which). Receptors were obtained from a human donor who was either an allogeneic HSCT recipient or a stem cell or donor lymphocyte infusion donor (not recorded which). It is not recorded whose cells these are; they may come from a transplant donor.

This clonotype was seen a few times. The chain links TRBV7-9 to TRBJ2-1, with 13 bases fitting TRBD2. In germline, CDR1 is SEHNR, CDR2 FQNEAQ (reference sequence). Germline trimming cut 4 bases from V and 6 bases from J; bases unmatched to any gene: 6. The CDR3 sequence is 16 residues long. Here the CDR3 reads CASSSGLAGRPNEQFF. CDR3 nucleotide sequence: TGTGCCAGCAGCTCGGGACTAGCGGGGCGTCCCAATGAGCAGTTCTTC.

This clonotype was seen more than once but under ten times. The chain uses TRBV27 and TRBJ1-2; D is undetermined. The CDR3 loop spans 14 amino acids. V lost 6 bases, J lost 1 base, and 12 bases lay in between. Germline V gene lookup returns CDR1 MNHEY and CDR2 SMNVEV (reference sequence). As DNA, the CDR3 is TGTGCCAGCAGACCCGGACGCAATAACTATGGCTACACCTTC. Translation gives CASRPGRNNYGYTF.

This clonotype showed up just a few times. The chain uses TRBV7-3 and TRBJ1-2, with 7 bases lining up with TRBD1. From germline, CDR1 is SGHTA and CDR2 FQGTGA. Trimming cost V 5 bases and J 0 bases; bases outside gene matches: 6. The CDR3 runs 15 residues. CDR3 region: CASSPQQGPNYGYTF. The CDR3 DNA sequence: TGTGCCAGCAGCCCCCAACAGGGGCCTAACTATGGCTACACCTTC.

This clonotype was seen repeatedly, ten times or more. The genes are TRBV4-1 and TRBJ2-3; D is unclear. Germline CDR1 is MGHRA and CDR2 is YSYEKL. V lost 5 bases and J 1 base, leaving 16 bases between the germline ends. This CDR3 region has 16 residues. The CDR3 protein is CASSEFSSSRTDTQYF. DNA for the CDR3: TGCGCCAGCAGCGAGTTTTCCTCGAGTCGCACAGATACGCAGTATTTT.

The chain uses TRBV29-1 and TRBJ1-1; the D gene is possibly TRBD1 (6 bases). The CDR3 has 18 residues. The V and J ends lost 2 bases and 0 bases respectively, with 22 bases between them. Germline CDR1 SQVTM, CDR2 ANQGSEA. CDR3 sequence: CSVEYVAGGGRLNTEAFF. CDR3 DNA: TGCAGCGTTGAATATGTAGCAGGCGGGGGGCGCCTGAACACTGAAGCTTTCTTT.

The table lists this clonotype with a few counts. V usage is TRBV5-1 and J usage is TRBJ2-3; 9 positions match TRBD1. CDR1 is SGHRS and CDR2 is YFSETQ in the germline V gene. Trimming took 4 bases from V and 6 from J; bases not matched to a gene: 9. The CDR3 runs to 15 residues. The CDR3 here is CASSRGTGSSDTQYF. CDR3 nucleotide sequence: TGCGCCAGCAGCCGTGGGACAGGGTCTTCTGATACGCAGTATTTT.

This clonotype has only a few counts. The gene calls are TRBV3-1 and TRBJ1-6; TRBD1 might be the D (6 bases). Trimming pared 6 bases from V and 9 bases from J, leaving 21 bases between. Germline V gives CDR1 LGHDT, CDR2 YNNKEL (reference sequence). The CDR3 is 16 amino acids. The CDR3 DNA reads TGTGCCAGCAGACTAGGCCCACAGGGTATCGGTTCACCCCTCCACTTT. This sequence encodes CASRLGPQGIGSPLHF.

This clonotype was recorded a few times. The J gene is TRBJ2-1, the V gene TRBV12-3 or TRBV12-4; TRBD2 matches 15 bases. Trimming cost V 6 bases and J 2 bases; bases outside gene matches: 8. The CDR3 has 18 residues. CDR3 in DNA: TGTGCCAGCAGGCCGGGACTAGCGGGGGGTAATCCCTACAATGAGCAGTTCTTC. Translating it yields CASRPGLAGGNPYNEQFF.

In regard to this clonotype: It may be a read error: a sequence one base away is much more abundant. This chain joins TRBV12-3 or TRBV12-4 and TRBJ2-1; D gene uncertain. The CDR3 has 15 amino acids. The CDR3 loop is CASSLSLQAHNGQFF. CDR3 bases: TGTGCCAGCAGTTTGAGCCTCCAGGCCCACAATGGGCAGTTCTTC.

This rearrangement joins TRBV20-1 to TRBJ2-3, with 8 bases lining up with TRBD2. Germline trimming cut 6 bases from V and 6 bases from J; bases unmatched to any gene: 14. CDR1 is DFQATT, CDR2 SNEGSKA, per germline (reference sequence). The CDR3 is 15 amino acids. CDR3 residues: CSADSRAGDMDTQYF. CDR3 bases: TGCAGTGCCGATTCCCGAGCGGGAGATATGGATACGCAGTATTTT.

This clonotype was found a few times. This sequence joins TRBV24-1 and TRBJ1-2; D unresolved. Germline V gene data show CDR1 as KGHDR and CDR2 as SFDVKD. V lost 3 bases and J 2 bases, leaving 12 bases between the germline ends. CDR3 length equals 15 residues. The CDR3, as DNA: TGTGCCACCAGTGATCTCCGAGGCAGGAACTATGGCTACACCTTC. Protein sequence: CATSDLRGRNYGYTF.

This clonotype turned up a few times. This chain connects TRBV27 to TRBJ2-3; D remains ambiguous. The CDR3 loop spans 15 amino acids. V was trimmed by 4 bases and J by 0 bases, leaving 11 bases between them. Germline V lookup: CDR1 MNHEY, CDR2 SMNVEV (reference sequence). The CDR3: CASSSNRLSTDTQYF. The DNA for the CDR3 is TGTGCCAGCAGTTCCAATAGACTCAGCACAGATACGCAGTATTTT.

V gene TRBV15 combines with J gene TRBJ1-5, with D hard to call. CDR1 and CDR2 from the germline V gene are LNHNV and YYDKDF (reference sequence). The CDR3 totals 13 residues. V was cut by 8 bases and J by 3 bases, with 11 bases left in between. CDR3 coding DNA: TGTGCCACCGGAGGGAGCTTCAATCAGCCCCAGCATTTT. The encoded protein is CATGGSFNQPQHF.

This clonotype turned up a few times. This chain links TRBV9 with TRBJ1-1; a weak D match, TRBD1 (6 bases). The V gene lost 3 bases and the J gene lost 1 base, with 16 bases spanning the gap. Germline lookup yields CDR1 SGDLS and CDR2 YYNGEE. The CDR3 is 16 amino acids. The CDR3 region is CASSGRLGAGNTEAFF. For the CDR3, the DNA is TGTGCCAGCAGCGGACGCCTGGGGGCTGGGAACACTGAAGCTTTCTTT. The whole variable domain, remainder taken from reference TRBV9 and TRBJ1-1, is DSGVTQTPKHLITATGQRVTLRCSPRSGDLSVYWYQQSLDQGLQFLIQYYNGEERAKGNILERFSAQQFPDLHSELNLSSLELGDSALYFCASSGRLGAGNTEAFFGQGTRLTVV.

The chain is built from TRBV5-1 and TRBJ1-1, with D perhaps TRBD1 (5 bases). Trimming removed 4 bases from V and 1 base from J, with 17 bases in between. This CDR3 is 16 amino acids long. Germline V CDR1 and CDR2: SGHRS, YFSETQ. CDR3 amino acids: CASSTLPGGTNTEAFF. The DNA for the CDR3 is TGCGCCAGCAGCACCTTGCCGGGGGGGACGAACACTGAAGCTTTCTTT.

This clonotype was observed at least ten times. The V gene is TRBV20-1, the J gene TRBJ2-1; TRBD2 matches at 10 bases. V dropped 5 bases and J dropped 10; count of bases not matched to a gene: 11. Germline CDR1 and CDR2: DFQATT and SNEGSKA (reference sequence). The CDR3 covers 14 residues. In DNA form, the CDR3 reads TGCAGTGCTCAAATGGGGAGCGGGGGGGCGGAGCAGTTCTTC. It is translated as CSAQMGSGGAEQFF.

The rearrangement joins TRBV7-9 to TRBJ2-1; D is ambiguous. The CDR3 consists of 13 residues. V shed 5 bases and J shed 9 bases, with 14 bases lying between them. Germline loops: CDR1 SEHNR, CDR2 FQNEAQ (reference sequence). CDR3 amino acids: CASSPYVSSEQFF. In DNA, the CDR3 is TGTGCCAGCAGCCCCTATGTTTCTTCTGAGCAGTTCTTC.

This chain connects TRBV5-1 to TRBJ2-2, with 9 bases that match TRBD1. CDR1 and CDR2 from the germline V gene are SGHRS and YFSETQ. V dropped 7 bases and J dropped 4; count of bases not matched to a gene: 11. The CDR3 length is 16 residues. The CDR3 loop reads CASRPGTGIITGELFF. The CDR3 nucleotides read TGCGCCAGCCGTCCAGGGACAGGGATTATCACCGGGGAGCTGTTTTTT.

This clonotype showed up just a few times. The gene calls are TRBV4-1 and TRBJ1-2; no reliable D call. The CDR3 has 14 amino acids. V was shortened by 1 base and J by 6 bases, with 12 bases between the two germline ends. The germline V gene encodes CDR1 MGHRA and CDR2 YSYEKL. CDR3 residues: CASSQVGSRDGYTF. The CDR3, as DNA: TGCGCCAGCAGCCAAGTGGGCAGTCGAGATGGCTACACCTTC.

The sample holds many counts of this clonotype. The genes are TRBV5-1 and TRBJ1-1, with a tentative D call TRBD1 (5 bases). The CDR3 totals 14 residues. V was pared by 4 bases and J by 2 bases, with 12 bases between. Germline CDR1 and CDR2: SGHRS and YFSETQ. The CDR3 is CASSTYGQNTEAFF. In nucleotides, the CDR3 is TGCGCCAGCAGCACATATGGACAAAACACTGAAGCTTTCTTT. The entire variable domain, with the rest obtained from reference TRBV5-1 and TRBJ1-1, is as follows: KAGVTQTPRYLIKTRGQQVTLSCSPISGHRSVSWYQQTPGQGLQFLFEYFSETQRNKGNFPGRFSGRQFSNSRSEMNVSTLELGDSALYLCASSTYGQNTEAFFGQGTRLTVV.

The chain combines TRBV27 with TRBJ2-4, with TRBD1 identical over 8 bases. With 2 bases clipped from V and 9 bases from J, the junction kept 12 bases outside the gene matches. CDR1 MNHEY and CDR2 SMNVEV come from the germline V gene (reference sequence). CDR3 length equals 16 residues. CDR3 in amino acids: CASSLQGASLGSIQYF. The CDR3 DNA reads as TGTGCCAGCAGTTTACAGGGGGCGTCTTTAGGGAGCATTCAGTACTTC.

This clonotype appeared many times. The chain joins TRBV10-3 to TRBJ2-7; a possible D gene is TRBD1 (6 bases). Germline-derived CDR1 and CDR2 are ENHRY and SYGVKD. The length of the CDR3 is 15 residues. V was shortened by 0 bases and J by 2 bases, with 11 bases between the two germline ends. The CDR3 protein is CAISESAGTTYEQYF. CDR3 nucleotide sequence: TGTGCCATCAGTGAGTCCGCCGGGACAACCTACGAGCAGTACTTC.

This clonotype showed up just a few times. V gene TRBV6-1 combines with J gene TRBJ2-2, with a possible D match to TRBD2 (5 bases). Germline V CDR1 and CDR2: MNHNS, SASEGT. This CDR3 has 13 amino acids. Between the trimmed V and J ends, which lost 7 bases and 6 bases, there was a span of 12 bases. In DNA form, the CDR3 reads TGTGCCAGCATGGACTGGATGTCCGGGGAGCTGTTTTTT. As protein: CASMDWMSGELFF.

The chain links TRBV5-6 to TRBJ2-1; 10 positions agree with TRBD1. Germline CDR1 and CDR2: SGHDT and YYEEEE. With 0 bases clipped from V and 2 bases from J, the junction kept 2 bases outside the gene matches. This CDR3 is 16 amino acids long. The CDR3 DNA follows: TGTGCCAGCAGCTTGGCTGGGACAGGGGCCTACAATGAGCAGTTCTTC. It encodes CASSLAGTGAYNEQFF.

This clonotype showed up many times. The J gene is TRBJ1-2, the V gene TRBV29-1; D is unclear. The ends were cut back, 5 bases at V and 4 bases at J, with 8 bases in the middle. Looked up from germline, CDR1 is SQVTM and CDR2 is ANQGSEA. The CDR3 spans 11 residues. CDR3 bases: TGCAGCGTTCGGGCCGGCTATGGCTACACCTTC. This gives the protein CSVRAGYGYTF.

This clonotype has only a few counts. The rearrangement joins TRBV5-6 to TRBJ2-7; tentatively, D is TRBD1 (5 bases). V shed 3 bases and J shed 2 bases, with 15 bases lying between them. Germline-derived CDR1 and CDR2 are SGHDT and YYEEEE. This CDR3 contains 15 residues. In DNA, the CDR3 is TGTGCCAGCAGCTCCCGAGCAGGGCCTACCTACGAGCAGTACTTC. Translated, it gives CASSSRAGPTYEQYF.

This clonotype has only a few counts. The chain employs TRBV10-3 and TRBJ2-3; maybe TRBD2 (6 bases). V lost 6 bases to trimming and J lost 2 bases, with 18 bases between them. Germline CDR1 is ENHRY and CDR2 is SYGVKD. The CDR3 runs to 16 residues. CDR3 protein: CAISSTTGVLTDTQYF. CDR3 in DNA: TGTGCCATCAGCAGTACAACGGGGGTCCTCACAGATACGCAGTATTTT.

DNA for the CDR3: TGTGCCAGCAGGGGGGGACAATATAATTCACCCCTCCACTTT. Amino acids: CASRGGQYNSPLHF. V gene TRBV12-3 or TRBV12-4 combines with J gene TRBJ1-6; D possibly corresponds to TRBD1 (6 bases). The V end lost 6 bases, the J end lost 4 bases, and 10 bases lay between the germline ends. The CDR3 totals 14 residues.

This clonotype was counted ten times or more. The rearrangement joins TRBV12-3 or TRBV12-4 to TRBJ2-2; 8 bases map to TRBD1. The CDR3 loop spans 16 amino acids. V gave up 5 bases and J gave up 4 bases; unmatched junction bases: 9. CDR3 bases: TGTGCCAGCAGTCCCGGGACAGGCTTGGGCACCGGGGAGCTGTTTTTT. It yields the protein CASSPGTGLGTGELFF.

This clonotype was recorded a few times. This chain connects TRBV27 to TRBJ2-1, with D maybe TRBD2 (6 bases). The CDR3 length is 15 residues. CDR1 and CDR2 (germline): MNHEY, SMNVEV (reference sequence). V lost 2 bases and J lost 2, with 10 bases in between. The CDR3 here is CASSLGASAYNEQFF. For the CDR3, the DNA is TGTGCCAGCAGTTTAGGGGCTAGCGCCTACAATGAGCAGTTCTTC.